This T cell receptor beta chain was sequenced for a study of cytomegalovirus exposure and HLA in healthy donors. The CDR3 loop spans 14 amino acids. The ends lost 4 bases at V and 8 bases at J; junction bases unmatched: 6. Germline loops: CDR1 SGHKS, CDR2 YYEKEE (reference sequence). Primers: 60 Vbeta forward and 13 Jbeta reverse. Libraries were prepared by immunoSEQ multiplex PCR; TCRdb keeps only in-frame clonotypes and omits some of them. This sample has about 160,000 clones, with roughly 80% found just once. The receptor comes from a man aged 25 to 45 in good health and CMV-seronegative. Sequencing was performed on PBMCs. The rearrangement links TRBV5-5 to TRBJ1-4, with 9 bases that match TRBD1. CDR3 in amino acids: CASSPRTGDEKLFF. CDR3 sequence (DNA): TGTGCCAGCAGCCCAAGGACAGGGGACGAAAAACTGTTTTTT.